Listed below are T cell receptor beta chains from one sample, sequenced in a study of T cell repertoires in cytomegalovirus infection. Each CDR3 protein gets one entry after TCRdb re-called the reads with MiXCR. This table has some 300,000 distinct CDR3 sequences, 15% to 20% appearing once. The specimen was PBMCs. Receptor source: a human donor in good health (CMV status not recorded). Some clones in this sample may be carry-over from other donors' samples. CDR3s include the opening cysteine and the closing phenylalanine or tryptophan. The order of the fields is D gene, clone size, J gene, V gene, CDR3 DNA, CDR3 protein. The D gene is left open where the match is weak. Part of the rows lack a size; the others show once, few, many or a class for expanded clones.

>NA|many|TRBJ1-5|TRBV6-1
TGTGCCAGCAGTGCCGGGGGCAGGGGCAATCAGCCCCAGCATTTT
CASSAGGRGNQPQHF
>TRBD1|many|TRBJ1-5|TRBV7-2
TGTGCCAGCAGCTTACCTTTGAAACAGGGGGGTCTTCGCAATCAGCCCCAGCATTTT
CASSLPLKQGGLRNQPQHF
>NA|few|TRBJ1-2|TRBV5-4
TGTGCCAGCAGCTTTAACCGGGACCGTGGCTACACCTTC
CASSFNRDRGYTF
>TRBD2|NA|TRBJ2-3|TRBV20-1
TGCAGTGCTAGAGTAGCGGGGGGTCTCACAGATACGCAGTATTTT
CSARVAGGLTDTQYF
>NA|NA|TRBJ2-5|TRBV13
TGTGCCAGCAGCTCCCGGGGCAGGGGTATTGAGACCCAGTACTTC
CASSSRGRGIETQYF
>NA|many|TRBJ1-1|TRBV7-2
TGTGCCAGCAGCCCGGGAATGAACACTGAAGCTTTCTTT
CASSPGMNTEAFF
>TRBD1|NA|TRBJ1-5|TRBV20-1
TGCAGTGCTAGAGACCCCCATGGACAGGTGTTATTTGGGGGCAATCAGCCCCAGCATTTT
CSARDPHGQVLFGGNQPQHF
>NA|many|TRBJ1-1|TRBV25-1
TGTGCCAGCAGTGAACAGGACAACACTGAAGCTTTCTTT
CASSEQDNTEAFF
>NA|NA|TRBJ1-5|TRBV19
TGTGCCAGTACCACGAGCGGTACCCCTAGCAATCAGCCCCAGCATTTT
CASTTSGTPSNQPQHF
>NA|few|TRBJ1-2|TRBV2
TGTGCCAGTACTGGGGACGGAACCAGAAACTATGGCTACACCTTC
CASTGDGTRNYGYTF
>NA|many|TRBJ1-5|TRBV7-2
TGTGCCAGCAGCTTATTCGAAAATCAGCCCCAGCATTTT
CASSLFENQPQHF
>NA|NA|TRBJ1-1|TRBV2
TGTGCCAGCAGCAAACAGGTCCCGGGGACTGAAGCTTTCTTT
CASSKQVPGTEAFF
>TRBD1|few|TRBJ2-5|TRBV7-9
TGTGCCAGCAGCCGACGGACAGGGGGCCGGGAGACCCAGTACTTC
CASSRRTGGRETQYF
>TRBD1|NA|TRBJ2-3|TRBV7-8
TGTGCCAGCAGCTTAGGCTCCCAGGGGGTATCCACAGATACGCAGTATTTT
CASSLGSQGVSTDTQYF
>NA|NA|TRBJ2-7|TRBV28
TGTGCCAGCGAAACAGGGCTCCCCTACGAGCAGTACTTC
CASETGLPYEQYF
>NA|NA|TRBJ2-1|TRBV20-1
TGCAGTGCCGCGTCCGACAGGAGCTCCTACAATGAGCAGTTCTTC
CSAASDRSSYNEQFF
>NA|many|TRBJ2-7|TRBV7-2
TGTGCCAGTGGCGACAGGTACGAGCAGTACTTC
CASGDRYEQYF
>TRBD1|many|TRBJ1-2|TRBV19
TGTGCCAGTAGTCCGTGGGACAGGCTAAACTATGGCTACACCTTC
CASSPWDRLNYGYTF
>NA|many|TRBJ2-3|TRBV12-3/TRBV12-4
TGTGCCAGCAGCCCCAATGAGATTGCAACAGATACGCAGTATTTT
CASSPNEIATDTQYF
>NA|few|TRBJ1-5|TRBV27
TGTGCCAGCAGTTTAGGCGTTGGGGGCCGGAGTTTGAATTTT
CASSLGVGGRSLNF
>NA|many|TRBJ2-3|TRBV7-3
TGTGCCAGCAGCTTAAAAGGGGCTGGGAGCACAGATACGCAGTATTTT
CASSLKGAGSTDTQYF
>TRBD1|few|TRBJ1-1|TRBV6-6
TGTGCCAGCAGTTATGATCGGGACAGGGGGACCTTCTTT
CASSYDRDRGTFF
>TRBD2|NA|TRBJ2-5|TRBV4-2
TGTGCCAGCAGCCAAGGATCCCGGCTAGCGGGGGGCATTACTCAAGAGACCCAGTACTTC
CASSQGSRLAGGITQETQYF
>NA|many|TRBJ2-2|TRBV6-5
TGTGCCAGCAGTTACTCGGAAGGTGCCGGGGAGCTGTTTTTT
CASSYSEGAGELFF
>NA|NA|TRBJ1-2|TRBV12-3/TRBV12-4
TGTGCCAGCAGTTCTCGCCTGGGGTCTGACTATGGCTACACCTTC
CASSSRLGSDYGYTF
>TRBD2|many|TRBJ2-5|TRBV2
TGTGCCAGCGTCGCTAGCGGGACCAGGAGGGAGACCCAGTACTTC
CASVASGTRRETQYF
>NA|many|TRBJ2-3|TRBV12-3/TRBV12-4
TGTGCCAGCAGTTTAGGGCCCACTAGTAGCACAGATACGCAGTATTTT
CASSLGPTSSTDTQYF
>NA|many|TRBJ1-6|TRBV10-3
TGTGCCATCAGTGAGGCCGGGGTGTCACCCCTCCACTTT
CAISEAGVSPLHF
>NA|NA|TRBJ1-2|TRBV18
TGTGCCAGCTCACCCCCGGAGGGGCGCAGCTATGGCTACACCTTC
CASSPPEGRSYGYTF
>NA|NA|TRBJ2-7|TRBV29-1
TGCAGCGCCTCGGGCCCCACAGGCGAGCAGTACTTC
CSASGPTGEQYF
>TRBD2|few|TRBJ2-3|TRBV2
TGTGCCAGCAGTGAGGGCGGGGGGGCCCCAGATACGCAGTATTTT
CASSEGGGAPDTQYF
>NA|NA|TRBJ2-3|TRBV28
TGTGCCACTGACAAGCCCACAGTGGATACGCAGTATTTT
CATDKPTVDTQYF
>NA|few|TRBJ1-5|TRBV20-1
TGCAGTGCTAGTAGGTTGCAGGGGAGCAATCAGCCCCAGCATTTT
CSASRLQGSNQPQHF
>TRBD2|few|TRBJ2-3|TRBV9
TGTGCCAGCAGCTTCTCTCCTAGCGGACACACAGATACGCAGTATTTT
CASSFSPSGHTDTQYF
>NA|few|TRBJ2-1|TRBV7-2
TGTGCCAGCAGCCCCAGACTCGATGAGCAGTTCTTC
CASSPRLDEQFF
>NA|many|TRBJ1-5|TRBV12-3/TRBV12-4
TGTGCCAGCAGTTTAAAGTCGCAGGGAGGTCAGCCCCAGCATTTT
CASSLKSQGGQPQHF
>NA|many|TRBJ2-2|TRBV2
TGTGCCAGCAGTGGCACCGGGGAGCTGTTTTTT
CASSGTGELFF
>NA|few|TRBJ1-5|TRBV18
TGTGCCAGCTCACCTTATGGTCCGGGAAGCAATCAGCCCCAGCATTTT
CASSPYGPGSNQPQHF
>NA|many|TRBJ1-1|TRBV4-1
TGCGCCAGCAGCAATAGGGACGGGAACACTGAAGCTTTCTTT
CASSNRDGNTEAFF
>NA|many|TRBJ2-2|TRBV7-9
TGTGCCAGCATGCCCCATGGCCAGGGGAACACCGGGGAGCTGTTTTTT
CASMPHGQGNTGELFF
>NA|few|TRBJ2-7|TRBV10-3
TGTGCCATCAGTGGACAGTCGGGCTCCTACGAGCAGTACTTC
CAISGQSGSYEQYF
>NA|many|TRBJ2-4|TRBV4-2
TGTGCCAGCAGCCAAGGGCTTAATATCGAAAACATTCAGTACTTC
CASSQGLNIENIQYF
>NA|NA|TRBJ1-1|TRBV12-3/TRBV12-4
TGTGCCAGCAGTTTAGCGCTAACAGTAGACACTGAAGCTTTCTTT
CASSLALTVDTEAFF
>NA|NA|TRBJ2-1|TRBV19
TGTGCCAGTATCGGGAGCAGATCTGAGCAGTTCTTC
CASIGSRSEQFF
>NA|NA|TRBJ2-7|TRBV18
TGTGCCAGCTCACCCTACAGGGAGGACGAGCAGTACTTC
CASSPYREDEQYF
>TRBD2|NA|TRBJ2-1|TRBV7-6
TGTGCCAGCAGCCGACCGGGACTAGCGGGGGGGCACAATGAGCAGTTCTTC
CASSRPGLAGGHNEQFF
>NA|many|TRBJ1-1|TRBV11-2
TGTGCCACCACCGGACAGTTGAACACTGAAGCTTTCTTT
CATTGQLNTEAFF